The clone carrying this T cell receptor (beta chain) has just a few counts. Its antigen remains unknown. Amplification of TCR beta CDR3 regions used RNA as the template. An initial round of RT-PCR targeting the TCR CDR3 relied on the HTBI primer set. MiXCR, run by TCRdb on the multiplex PCR reads, gives a single entry per CDR3 protein. The data contain approximately 330,000 distinct CDR3 sequences, roughly 15% of them singletons. The source of the sample is a study of T cells in Graves' hyperthyroidism and ophthalmopathy. Findings and caveats of the study: A model using 13 V-J features told ophthalmopathy apart from stable hyperthyroidism. Ophthalmopathy was predicted by the model a median of roughly 6.7 months ahead of onset. In blood, most of the thyroid clonotypes expanded above 0.001 were also present.

The V and J ends lost 6 bases and 7 bases respectively, with 13 bases between them. The CDR3 covers 12 residues. Germline assignment: CDR1 SEHNR and CDR2 FQNEAQ (reference sequence). Specimen: blood. This sequence joins TRBV7-9 and TRBJ2-7, with D perhaps being TRBD1 or TRBD2 (6 bases each). The sequence came from a woman between 35 and 50 years old with Graves' ophthalmopathy. CDR3 in amino acids: CASSPGAGEQYF. In DNA form, the CDR3 reads TGTGCCAGCAGTCCGGGGGCTGGAGAGCAGTACTTC.